The 8 T cell receptor beta chains given below trace back to one sample, sequenced in a study of cytomegalovirus exposure and HLA in healthy donors. Profiling relied on immunoSEQ multiplex PCR, and the TCRdb table lists in-frame clones only, not all of them. The table shows 100,000 to 150,000 clones, with around 90% occurring only once. Sequencing was performed on PBMCs. The receptors derive from a woman younger than 35 in good health and CMV-seronegative.

The chain carries TRBV2 and TRBJ1-3; D unresolved. CDR3 size: 16 residues. The germline V gene has CDR1 SNHLY and CDR2 FYNNEI. Trimming took 0 bases from V and 0 from J, leaving 9 bases between them. The CDR3 region has the DNA TGTGCCAGCAGTGAAGCCCCAGCGGCCTCTGGAAACACCATATATTTT. Translation gives CASSEAPAASGNTIYF. Using reference TRBV2 and TRBJ1-3 for the parts outside the CDR3, the full variable domain is EPEVTQTPSHQVTQMGQEVILRCVPISNHLYFYWYRQILGQKVEFLVSFYNNEISEKSEIFDDQFSVERPDGSNFTLKIRSTKLEDSAMYFCASSEAPAASGNTIYFGEGSWLTVV.

This rearrangement joins TRBV19 to TRBJ2-3, with 8 bases matching TRBD2. There are 16 residues in the CDR3. V lost 5 bases to trimming and J lost 3 bases; unmatched junction nucleotides: 10. The germline V gene encodes CDR1 LNHDA and CDR2 SQIVND (reference sequence). The CDR3 nucleotides are TGTGCCAGTAGTTTTGGTAGCGGGATGTATACAGATACGCAGTATTTT. It yields the protein CASSFGSGMYTDTQYF.

The chain uses TRBV7-2 and TRBJ1-4, with TRBD1 matching 9 bases. V trimming: 6 bases; J trimming: 5 bases; junction bases outside the gene matches: 7. The CDR3 loop spans 15 amino acids. Per the germline V gene, CDR1 is SGHTA and CDR2 is FQGNSA. The DNA of the CDR3 is TGTGCCAGCAGTACAAACAGGGGGCGAAATGAAAAACTGTTTTTT. This codes for CASSTNRGRNEKLFF.

The chain carries TRBV11-2 and TRBJ2-7; D ambiguous. The germline V gene encodes CDR1 SGHAT and CDR2 FQNNGV. Trimming removed 4 bases at V and 5 bases at J, with 12 bases between. CDR3 length: 13 residues. Written as DNA, the CDR3 is TGTGCCAGCAGCTCGTTCCGAGGAGACGAGCAGTACTTC. Its translation is CASSSFRGDEQYF.

The chain carries TRBV5-8 and TRBJ2-7; D unresolved. CDR1 is SGHTS and CDR2 is YDEGEE in the germline V gene. Trimming stripped 1 base from V and 5 bases from J, with 4 bases between. The CDR3 consists of 11 residues. This chain's CDR3 is CASSLIDEQYF. CDR3 DNA sequence: TGTGCCAGCAGCTTGATCGACGAGCAGTACTTC.

The genes are TRBV6-1 and TRBJ2-1, with 7 bases identical to TRBD2. V was pared by 4 bases and J by 6 bases, with 12 bases of the junction left unmatched. Germline CDR1 is MNHNS and CDR2 is SASEGT. This CDR3 contains 16 residues. The CDR3 sequence: CASSVLPAGVPNEQFF. In DNA, the CDR3 is TGTGCCAGCAGTGTCCTCCCCGCGGGAGTCCCCAATGAGCAGTTCTTC.

This clone was seen a handful of times. The gene calls are TRBV2 and TRBJ1-2; 9 bases map to TRBD1. Germline V gene sequence: CDR1 SNHLY, CDR2 FYNNEI. Germline trimming cut 2 bases from V and 4 bases from J; bases unmatched to any gene: 5. The CDR3 is made up of 15 amino acids. CDR3 sequence: CASSEPGQGSYGYTF. The CDR3 coding sequence is TGTGCCAGCAGTGAACCGGGACAGGGATCCTATGGCTACACCTTC.

This clone came up once. The chain couples TRBV5-6 to TRBJ2-3, with 7 bases aligning to TRBD2. The CDR3 has 17 residues. J lost 0 bases, V lost 2 bases, and 9 bases had no gene match. Germline assignment: CDR1 SGHDT and CDR2 YYEEEE. The CDR3 DNA follows: TGTGCCAGCAGCTTCCTACTAGAGGGACTAAGCACAGATACGCAGTATTTT. Its translation: CASSFLLEGLSTDTQYF. The full variable domain, rest sourced from reference TRBV5-6 and TRBJ2-3, is DAGVTQSPTHLIKTRGQQVTLRCSPKSGHDTVSWYQQALGQGPQFIFQYYEEEERQRGNFPDRFSGHQFPNYSSELNVNALLLGDSALYLCASSFLLEGLSTDTQYFGPGTRLTVL.